One T cell receptor beta chain is described in this entry. The germline V gene has CDR1 MGHRA and CDR2 YSYEKL. This CDR3 comprises 13 residues. Trimming removed 3 bases from V and 8 bases from J, with 11 bases in between. The sample comes from a study of blood T cell repertoires in COVID-19. Clones were sequenced by immunoSEQ multiplex PCR, and TCRdb holds only the in-frame ones, with some missing. Among 200,000 to 300,000 clones, 75% to 90% were seen once, and the ten largest hold just over 3%. The sequence was collected from a woman in her 30s who had recovered from COVID-19. Sequencing was carried out using peripheral blood. The J gene is TRBJ2-1, the V gene TRBV4-1; D gene unclear. CDR3 DNA sequence: TGCGCCAGCAGCCAGGTTGGTGAGGATGAGCAGTTCTTC. It encodes CASSQVGEDEQFF.